The present entry profiles one T cell receptor (beta chain) with its context. This sample stems from a study of technical replicates of blood from a handful of donors. Sequencing used immunoSEQ multiplex PCR; TCRdb keeps in-frame clones, though not all of them. The data hold some 70,000 clones, with around 97% observed a single time. The TCR comes from a human donor in good health. The source material was T cells isolated from PBMCs.

The CDR3 DNA follows: TGTGCCAGCAGCCAAGATTCGTGGGGCAACAGTCCGATCCATGGCTACACCTTC. It codes for CASSQDSWGNSPIHGYTF. The V call is TRBV14, the J call TRBJ1-2, with a tentative D call TRBD1 (5 bases). Germline V gives CDR1 SGHDN, CDR2 FVKESK. The CDR3 runs to 18 residues. V was cut by 0 bases and J by 6 bases, with 23 bases left in between.